This T cell receptor (beta chain) was sequenced for a study of T cells in Graves' hyperthyroidism and ophthalmopathy (dated by TCRdb to about 2019). Notes on the research overall: Peripheral blood was sampled at the time of initial diagnosis, prior to any treatment. The roughly 91 discovery patients were randomly divided into training and test sets at a 7:3 ratio. To identify distinguishing TCR V-J signatures, a discovery cohort of 90 to 100 patients was used, comprising 40 to 45 with Graves' ophthalmopathy and around 60 with stable Graves' hyperthyroidism. The paper describes TCR Vbeta CDR3 sequencing of 140 or so peripheral blood samples, made up of 43 ophthalmopathy patients, roughly 75 hyperthyroidism patients and about 17 progressor patients. Once sampling was done, hyperthyroidism patients were given methimazole at a starting dose of 30 mg daily, whereas ophthalmopathy patients were given high-dose intravenous methylprednisolone. In addition, the study compared T-cell repertoires in thyroid tissue and in blood from several Graves' hyperthyroidism patients. Whether ophthalmopathy could be predicted prospectively was tested in an independent validation cohort made up of about 18 hyperthyroidism patients plus 17 patients who later progressed to ophthalmopathy.

CDR1 and CDR2, looked up from the germline V gene, are SGHTA and FQGNSA. From the cysteine up to the phenylalanine, the CDR3 has a length of 13 residues. Of all the DNA, just the CDR3 is kept, 39 bases in frame from base 1. Remarks on this clonotype: There is no known antigen for this receptor. An end of the junction differs from the germline gene, which may be a read error.

Findings and caveats that apply to the study as a whole: In validation, the model predicted progression to ophthalmopathy a median of roughly 6.1 months before onset, with approximately 68% sensitivity and around 76% specificity. No statistical method was used to set the sample size in advance, and investigators knew the group allocation. A 13 V-J signature model separated ophthalmopathy from stable hyperthyroidism, with just over 85% sensitivity and about 81% specificity in cross-validation and 80%/75% in testing. Blood samples also contained most of the expanded thyroid clonotypes (frequency above 0.001), which suggests that blood repertoires may reflect thyroid immune responses.

The hyperthyroidism patients were between 18 and 65 years old and newly diagnosed, with a disease duration of less than 2 months. Any patient with an uncontrolled infection, another autoimmune disease, pregnancy or lactation was excluded. Diagnoses were established on the basis of clinical symptoms, serum thyroxine and TRAb, thyroid ultrasound, and orbital computed tomography. Blood from progressor patients was drawn when they were first diagnosed with hyperthyroidism, before any ophthalmopathy symptoms appeared. Ficoll-Paque density gradient centrifugation was used to isolate PBMCs from 9.5 to 10 ml of fresh peripheral blood. Progressor patients were first diagnosed with Graves' hyperthyroidism and then developed ophthalmopathy during follow-up. Total RNA was extracted with Trizol reagent, and quality was checked on an Agilent 2100 Bioanalyzer. The TCR beta CDR3 regions were amplified from the RNA transcripts. The first round of RT-PCR for the TCR CDR3 was performed with the HTBI primer set and the Qiagen OneStep RT-PCR kit. Libraries were constructed in a second round of multiplex PCR, after which size selection and purification were carried out. Sequencing of the libraries was done on an Illumina HiSeq2000 using paired-end 100 bp reads. The paper's processing steps were these. SOAPnuke was used to process the raw data, with reads discarded if the reads contained adapters or uncalled bases, had a mean Phred below 15, or lacked an exact constant-primer or identifier match. High-quality paired reads were merged using COPE v1.2.5, and each unique nucleotide sequence was defined as a clonotype. MiTCR v1.1 was used to align clonotypes to the IMGT TRBV, TRBD and TRBJ reference segments. Analysis was restricted to V-J combinations with a frequency above 0.0001, which covered 98% to 99.2% of repertoires. The TCS score was defined as the ratio of F50 (clonal expansion) to E x V (chaos), calculated using BLOSUM62-based TCRdist between CDR3 peptides within each V-J. Welch's t-statistics and random forest reduced roughly 540 V-J features to roughly 13, which were used in a naive Bayes classifier (R e1071). TCRdb cleaned the public reads at Q25 with fastp, built clones with MiXCR and kept in-frame beta chains. Rows are combined by CDR3 protein, so each entry shows the most common genes and DNA. None of the V and J calls come from the authors' own analysis; TCRdb made them. This sample has around 33,000 distinct CDR3 sequences in its table, and 49% of those were observed once. 6.2% of the sample is in the top ten clones.

The chain is made from TRBV7-2 and TRBJ1-2, with TRBD1 tentatively as D gene (6 bases match). Specimen: blood. The receptor comes from a woman aged 50 to 60 with Graves' hyperthyroidism that later progressed to Graves' ophthalmopathy. The CDR3 sequence is CASSLGLPGGCTF. The sequence in DNA is TGTGCCAGCAGCTTAGGCCTTCCTGGGGGCTGCACCTTC.